Listed here are 22 T cell receptor beta chains from one sample, sequenced in a study of blood T cell repertoires in COVID-19. Assay used: immunoSEQ multiplex PCR; TCRdb lists only in-frame clones, some missing. The table lists 100,000 to 150,000 clones, more than 80% of them singletons. Sequenced input: peripheral blood. The receptors here all came from an elderly woman with COVID-19, enrolled during active disease.

The V and J genes are TRBV2 and TRBJ1-4, with D maybe TRBD1 (6 bases). Trimming pared 4 bases from V and 5 bases from J, leaving 11 bases between. The CDR3 runs 14 residues. Germline V gene data show CDR1 as SNHLY and CDR2 as FYNNEI. DNA for the CDR3: TGTGCCAGCAGTGTAGGACAGACGAATGAAAAACTGTTTTTT. This gives the protein CASSVGQTNEKLFF.

The CDR3 spells CASIGEMGTEAFF. CDR3 sequence (DNA): TGTGCCAGCATAGGGGAAATGGGCACTGAAGCTTTCTTT. The gene calls are TRBV28 and TRBJ1-1; D is possibly TRBD1 (5 bases). This CDR3 comprises 13 residues. Trimming cost V 7 bases and J 4 bases, with 13 bases left between them. The germline V gene encodes CDR1 MDHEN and CDR2 SYDVKM.

The CDR3 is CASSPGQGHEKLFF. The CDR3 bases are TGCGCCAGCAGCCCGGGACAGGGGCATGAAAAACTGTTTTTT. The chain is built from TRBV5-1 and TRBJ1-4, with TRBD1 matching over 10 bases. After removal of 4 bases from V and 6 bases from J, the junction contained 3 bases not matched to a gene. The CDR3 runs 14 residues. Germline V CDR1 and CDR2: SGHRS, YFSETQ.

This sequence joins TRBV5-1 and TRBJ1-1; a weak D match, TRBD1 (5 bases). Per germline, CDR1 SGHRS and CDR2 YFSETQ. CDR3 length: 13 residues. The V end lost 0 bases, the J end lost 9 bases, and 12 bases lay between the germline ends. CDR3 region: CASSLVSQDKAFF. The CDR3 DNA sequence: TGCGCCAGCAGCTTGGTTAGTCAGGACAAAGCTTTCTTT.

The rearrangement joins TRBV7-2 to TRBJ2-3; 10 nucleotides agree with TRBD2. The CDR3 is 16 amino acids. Germline V gives CDR1 SGHTA, CDR2 FQGNSA. V was clipped by 2 bases and J by 0 bases; unmatched bases: 2. The DNA of the CDR3 is TGTGCCAGCAGCTTAAGGACTAGCGGTAGCACAGATACGCAGTATTTT. Its protein product is CASSLRTSGSTDTQYF.

This clone has just a few counts. The chain carries TRBV7-8 and TRBJ1-2; D remains ambiguous. V was clipped by 4 bases and J by 4 bases, with 7 bases between them. The CDR3 sequence is 12 residues long. Germline-derived CDR1 and CDR2 are SGHVS and FQNEAQ. The CDR3 spells CASSSPSYGYTF. The CDR3 bases are TGTGCCAGCAGCTCCCCCTCCTATGGCTACACCTTC.

The V and J genes are TRBV24-1 and TRBJ2-2; D gene unclear. V was trimmed by 0 bases and J by 8 bases, leaving 9 bases between them. Germline V gene lookup returns CDR1 KGHDR and CDR2 SFDVKD. The CDR3 consists of 14 residues. CDR3 coding DNA: TGTGCCACCAGTGATTTGCGTCTAACTGGGGAGCTGTTTTTT. Translating gives CATSDLRLTGELFF.

This chain uses TRBV27 with TRBJ2-6, with D perhaps matching TRBD2 (5 bases). There are 16 residues in the CDR3. V lost 4 bases to trimming and J lost 3 bases, with 13 bases between them. Germline loops: CDR1 MNHEY, CDR2 SMNVEV (reference sequence). DNA for the CDR3: TGTGCCAGCAGTTACCGACTAACTGGTGGGGCCAACGTCCTGACTTTC. Its translation is CASSYRLTGGANVLTF.

The rearrangement links TRBV28 to TRBJ2-7; TRBD1 matches at 9 bases. Germline-derived CDR1 and CDR2 are MDHEN and SYDVKM. The length of the CDR3 is 15 residues. V lost 4 bases to trimming and J lost 0 bases; unmatched junction nucleotides: 4. CDR3 nucleotides: TGTGCCAGCAGTTCGGGACAGGGCAGCTCCTACGAGCAGTACTTC. Residues: CASSSGQGSSYEQYF. Full variable domain (missing parts from reference TRBV28 and TRBJ2-7): DVKVTQSSRYLVKRTGEKVFLECVQDMDHENMFWYRQDPGLGLRLIYFSYDVKMKEKGDIPEGYSVSREKKERFSLILESASTNQTSMYLCASSSGQGSSYEQYFGPGTRLTVT.

The chain combines TRBV19 with TRBJ1-2; unclear D gene. The germline V and J ends were trimmed by 1 base and 7 bases, with 13 bases remaining between them. The CDR3 runs 14 residues. Germline V gene data show CDR1 as LNHDA and CDR2 as SQIVND (reference sequence). In nucleotides, the CDR3 is TGTGCCAGTAGTATAGGAGGAGCAGTCAGTGGCTACACCTTC. Its translation: CASSIGGAVSGYTF. Based on the CDR3 plus reference TRBV19 and TRBJ1-2, the full variable domain is DGGITQSPKYLFRKEGQNVTLSCEQNLNHDAMYWYRQDPGQGLRLIYYSQIVNDFQKGDIAEGYSVSREKKESFPLTVTSAQKNPTAFYLCASSIGGAVSGYTFGSGTRLTVV.

In DNA, the CDR3 is TGTGCCAGCAGCTTGGGACGGAGGTCGGGCCAAGAGACCCAGTACTTC. This codes for CASSLGRRSGQETQYF. The rearrangement uses TRBV5-4 and TRBJ2-5, with D perhaps TRBD2 (5 bases). Germline V gene sequence: CDR1 SGHNT, CDR2 YYREEE (reference sequence). The CDR3 loop spans 16 amino acids. The ends were cut back, 0 bases at V and 1 base at J, with 13 bases in the middle.

This clone has just a few counts. This rearrangement joins TRBV3-1 (or the pseudogene TRBV3-2) to TRBJ1-6, with 7 bases aligning to TRBD1. CDR3 length: 14 residues. The germline V gene has CDR1 LGHDT and CDR2 YNNKEL (reference sequence). With 4 bases clipped from V and 6 bases from J, the junction kept 3 bases outside the gene matches. Here the CDR3 DNA reads TGTGCCAGCAGCCCGGGACAGACTAATTCACCCCTCCACTTT. Its translation: CASSPGQTNSPLHF.

This clone was seen only a few times. The V and J genes are TRBV28 and TRBJ2-7; perhaps TRBD1 as D (6 bases). The CDR3 runs to 16 residues. The V end lost 1 base, the J end lost 10 bases, and 23 bases lay between the germline ends. Germline loops: CDR1 MDHEN, CDR2 SYDVKM. CDR3 region: CASSLYGMDRGYRQYF. CDR3 coding DNA: TGTGCCAGCAGTTTATATGGTATGGACAGAGGCTACAGACAGTACTTC.

CDR3 sequence: CANTRDRGLSSGNTIYF. The CDR3 region has the DNA TGTGCCAACACCCGGGACAGGGGGCTAAGCTCTGGAAACACCATATATTTT. The chain recombines TRBV21-1 with TRBJ1-3; the table assigns TRBD1, which was not confirmed against the DNA. TRBV21-1 is a pseudogene. The CDR3 has 17 residues.

The chain uses TRBV15 and TRBJ1-2; D remains unclear. Germline V gene lookup returns CDR1 LNHNV and CDR2 YYDKDF (reference sequence). V lost 2 bases and J 6 bases, leaving 13 bases between the germline ends. The CDR3 length is 14 residues. This CDR3 is CATSRPPGSHGYTF. CDR3 DNA sequence: TGTGCCACCAGCAGACCACCGGGATCCCATGGCTACACCTTC.

This chain joins TRBV4-1 and TRBJ2-3, with a tentative D call TRBD2 (6 bases). The CDR3 has 16 amino acids. Germline-derived CDR1 and CDR2 are MGHRA and YSYEKL. The germline V and J ends were trimmed by 0 bases and 8 bases, with 18 bases remaining between them. CDR3 loop: CASSQDGSGLGGTQYF. CDR3 in DNA: TGCGCCAGCAGCCAAGATGGGTCGGGCCTCGGGGGTACGCAGTATTTT.

In this sample, this clone turned up once. The chain employs TRBV2 and TRBJ2-5; 9 bases fit TRBD1. The V gene end was trimmed by 4 bases and the J gene end by 3 bases; junction bases not matched to a gene: 21. Germline V gene data show CDR1 as SNHLY and CDR2 as FYNNEI. The CDR3 has 20 amino acids. The CDR3 loop is CASSAPLQGARRRPKETQYF. Written as DNA, the CDR3 is TGTGCCAGCAGTGCCCCTTTACAGGGGGCGCGGAGACGGCCCAAAGAGACCCAGTACTTC.

Here the CDR3 DNA reads TGTGCCAGCAGCTTCGTATCTCGGGACAGGGGGTCGAGGGAGCAGTACTTC. Its protein is CASSFVSRDRGSREQYF. The rearrangement links TRBV5-4 to TRBJ2-7, with 11 bases that match TRBD1. This CDR3 region has 17 residues. V was pared by 2 bases and J by 7 bases, with 14 bases of the junction left unmatched. Germline values: CDR1 SGHNT, CDR2 YYREEE (reference sequence).

The chain recombines TRBV19 with TRBJ2-5; 8 positions match TRBD1. The CDR3 is made up of 15 amino acids. V trimming: 3 bases; J trimming: 4 bases; junction bases outside the gene matches: 7. CDR1 LNHDA and CDR2 SQIVND come from the germline V gene (reference sequence). In DNA form, the CDR3 reads TGTGCCAGTAGTATGGGGCAGGGGGCCGGAGAGACCCAGTACTTC. As protein: CASSMGQGAGETQYF.

V gene TRBV12-3 or TRBV12-4 combines with J gene TRBJ2-2; TRBD2 might be the D (5 bases). Trimming removed 4 bases at V and 6 bases at J, with 9 bases between. The length of the CDR3 is 13 residues. CDR3 protein: CASSYEGAGELFF. The CDR3 nucleotides read TGTGCCAGCAGTTATGAGGGAGCCGGGGAGCTGTTTTTT.

This chain uses TRBV6-1 with TRBJ2-7; perhaps TRBD1 as D (5 bases). V was pared by 8 bases and J by 9 bases, with 20 bases between. CDR1 is MNHNS, CDR2 SASEGT, per germline. CDR3 size: 13 residues. The DNA of the CDR3 is TGTGCCAGCGTGGATTCAGGGTGGTCGGGGCAGTACTTC. Protein: CASVDSGWSGQYF.

V usage is TRBV3-1 (or the pseudogene TRBV3-2) and J usage is TRBJ2-7, with a tentative D call TRBD1 (6 bases). The CDR3 length is 15 residues. V lost 2 bases, J lost 3 bases, and 14 bases lay in between. In germline, CDR1 is LGHDT, CDR2 YNNKEL (reference sequence). The CDR3 spells CASSQSGQGRYEQYF. The CDR3 DNA reads as TGTGCCAGCAGCCAAAGTGGGCAGGGGCGCTACGAGCAGTACTTC.